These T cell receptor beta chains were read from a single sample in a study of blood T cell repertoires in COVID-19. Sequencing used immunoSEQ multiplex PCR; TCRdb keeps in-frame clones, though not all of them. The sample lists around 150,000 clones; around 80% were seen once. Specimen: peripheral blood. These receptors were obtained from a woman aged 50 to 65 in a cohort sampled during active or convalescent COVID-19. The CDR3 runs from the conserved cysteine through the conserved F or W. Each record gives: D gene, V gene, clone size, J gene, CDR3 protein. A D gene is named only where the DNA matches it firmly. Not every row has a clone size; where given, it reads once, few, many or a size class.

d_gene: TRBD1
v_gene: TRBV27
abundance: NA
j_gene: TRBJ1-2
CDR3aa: CASRTRTGGQFSPTNYGYTF

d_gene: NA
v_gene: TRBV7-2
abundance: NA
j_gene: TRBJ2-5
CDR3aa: CASSPSERGGQETQYF

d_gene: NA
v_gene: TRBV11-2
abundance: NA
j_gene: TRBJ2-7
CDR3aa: CASSTSSYEQYF

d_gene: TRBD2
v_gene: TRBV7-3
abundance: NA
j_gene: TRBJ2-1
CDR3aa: CASRDGGGTYNEQFF

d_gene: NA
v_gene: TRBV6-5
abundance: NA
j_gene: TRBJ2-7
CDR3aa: CASSYGLRNEQYF

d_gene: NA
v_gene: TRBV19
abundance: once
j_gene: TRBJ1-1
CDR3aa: CASSTIGAGTQGTEAFF

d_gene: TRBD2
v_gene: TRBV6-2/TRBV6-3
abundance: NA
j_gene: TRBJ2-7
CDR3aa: CASSPTRDYPPYYEQYF

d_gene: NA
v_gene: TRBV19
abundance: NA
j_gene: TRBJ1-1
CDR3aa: CASSARTVLVNTEAFF

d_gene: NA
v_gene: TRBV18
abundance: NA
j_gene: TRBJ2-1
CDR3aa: CASSPGTPLYNEQFF

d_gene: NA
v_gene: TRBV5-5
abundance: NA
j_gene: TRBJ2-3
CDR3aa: CASSFYGTSTDTQYF

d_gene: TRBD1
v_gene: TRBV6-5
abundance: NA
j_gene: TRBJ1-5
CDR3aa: CASRPGTGYRQPQHF

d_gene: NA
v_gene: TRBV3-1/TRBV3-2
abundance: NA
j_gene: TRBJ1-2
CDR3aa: CASSQDGGNYGYTF

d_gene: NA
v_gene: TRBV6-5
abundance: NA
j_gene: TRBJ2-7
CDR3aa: CASTRQGNYEQYF

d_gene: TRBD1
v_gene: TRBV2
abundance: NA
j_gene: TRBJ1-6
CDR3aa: CASSPDRGSAPLHF

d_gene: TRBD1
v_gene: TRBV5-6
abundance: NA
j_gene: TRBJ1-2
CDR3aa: CASSLLRTGFSNYGYTF

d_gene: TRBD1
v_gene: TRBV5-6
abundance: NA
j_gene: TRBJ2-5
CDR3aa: CASSLAGTGSPSLQETQYF

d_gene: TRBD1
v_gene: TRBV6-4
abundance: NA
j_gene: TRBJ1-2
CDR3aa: CASRDSTNYGYTF

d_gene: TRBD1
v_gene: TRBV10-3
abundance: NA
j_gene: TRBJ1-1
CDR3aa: CAINDRGGTEAFF

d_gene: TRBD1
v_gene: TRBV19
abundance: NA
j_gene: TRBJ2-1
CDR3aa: CASSQGGQGNEQFF

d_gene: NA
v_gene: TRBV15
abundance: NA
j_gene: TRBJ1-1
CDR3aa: CATSNRRGNTEAFF

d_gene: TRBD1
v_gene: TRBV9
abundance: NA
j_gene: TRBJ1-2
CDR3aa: CASSRTGNNYGYTF

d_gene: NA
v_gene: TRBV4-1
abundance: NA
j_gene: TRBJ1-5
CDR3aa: CASSPIGGLSNQPQHF

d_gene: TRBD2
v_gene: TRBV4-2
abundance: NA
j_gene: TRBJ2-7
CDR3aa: CASSQDGTSGGAYEQYF

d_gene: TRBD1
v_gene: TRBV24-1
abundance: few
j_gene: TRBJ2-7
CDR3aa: CATSAPIRARDSPYEQYF

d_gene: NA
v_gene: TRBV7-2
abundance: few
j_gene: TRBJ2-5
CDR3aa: CASSLQVNQETQYF

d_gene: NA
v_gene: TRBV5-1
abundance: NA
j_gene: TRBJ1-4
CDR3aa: CASSLEIGVNEKLFF

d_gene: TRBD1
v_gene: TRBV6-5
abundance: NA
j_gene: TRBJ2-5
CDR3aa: CASSYSYRGIQETQYF

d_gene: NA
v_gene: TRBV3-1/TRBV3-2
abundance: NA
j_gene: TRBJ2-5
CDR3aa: CASEPPGYQETQYF

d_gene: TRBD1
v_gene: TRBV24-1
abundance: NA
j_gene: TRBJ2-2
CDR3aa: CATGNRDRTTGELFF

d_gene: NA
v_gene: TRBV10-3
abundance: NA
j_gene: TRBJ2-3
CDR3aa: CAISESSGPDTQYF

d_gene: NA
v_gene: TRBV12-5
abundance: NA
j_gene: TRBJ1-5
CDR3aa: CASGYTQNQPQHF

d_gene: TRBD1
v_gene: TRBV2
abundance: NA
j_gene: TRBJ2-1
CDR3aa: CASNSGTEYNEQFF

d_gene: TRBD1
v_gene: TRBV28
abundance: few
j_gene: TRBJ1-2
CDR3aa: CASSPGQGLLGYGYTF

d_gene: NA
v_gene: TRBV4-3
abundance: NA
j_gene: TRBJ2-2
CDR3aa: CASSQDGGTSTGELFF